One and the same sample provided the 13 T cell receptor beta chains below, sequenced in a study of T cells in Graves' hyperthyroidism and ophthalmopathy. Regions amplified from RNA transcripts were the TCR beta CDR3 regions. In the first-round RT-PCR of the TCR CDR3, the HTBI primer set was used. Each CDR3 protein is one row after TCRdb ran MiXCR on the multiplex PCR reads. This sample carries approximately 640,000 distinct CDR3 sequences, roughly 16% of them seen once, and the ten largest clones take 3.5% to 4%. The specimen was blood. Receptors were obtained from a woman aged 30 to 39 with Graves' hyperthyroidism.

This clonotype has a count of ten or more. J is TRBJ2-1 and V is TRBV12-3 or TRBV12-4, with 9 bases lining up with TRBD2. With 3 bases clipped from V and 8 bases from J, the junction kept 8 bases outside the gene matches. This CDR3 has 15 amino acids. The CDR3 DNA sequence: TGTGCCAGCAGTTTTGTAGCGGGAGTTCGAGATGAGCAGTTCTTC. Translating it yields CASSFVAGVRDEQFF.

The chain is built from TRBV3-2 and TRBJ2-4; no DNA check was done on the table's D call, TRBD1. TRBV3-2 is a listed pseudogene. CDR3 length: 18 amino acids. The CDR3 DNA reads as TGTGCCAGCAGCTCCCCAGGGGTGGGGGGGCTAGCCAAAAACATTCAGTACTTC. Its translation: CASSSPGVGGLAKNIQYF.

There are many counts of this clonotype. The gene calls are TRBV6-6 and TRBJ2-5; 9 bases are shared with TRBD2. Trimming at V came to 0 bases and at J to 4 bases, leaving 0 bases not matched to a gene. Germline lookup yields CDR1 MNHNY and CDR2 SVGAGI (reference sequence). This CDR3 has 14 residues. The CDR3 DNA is TGTGCCAGCAGTTACTCTAGCGGGAGAGAGACCCAGTACTTC. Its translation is CASSYSSGRETQYF.

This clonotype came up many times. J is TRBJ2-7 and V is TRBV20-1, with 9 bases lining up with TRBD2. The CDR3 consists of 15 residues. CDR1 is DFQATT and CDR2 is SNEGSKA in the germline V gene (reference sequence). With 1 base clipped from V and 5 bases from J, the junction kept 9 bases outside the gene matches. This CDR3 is CSARVLREGLHEQYF. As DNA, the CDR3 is TGCAGTGCTAGAGTTTTGCGGGAGGGCCTCCACGAGCAGTACTTC.

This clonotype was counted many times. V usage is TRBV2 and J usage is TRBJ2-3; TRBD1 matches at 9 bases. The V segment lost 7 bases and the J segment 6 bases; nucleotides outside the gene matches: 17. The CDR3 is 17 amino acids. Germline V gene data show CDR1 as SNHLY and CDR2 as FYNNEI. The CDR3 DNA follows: TGTGCCAGCACCATCCAGCCGGGACAGGGTCCTTTGGATACGCAGTATTTT. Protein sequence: CASTIQPGQGPLDTQYF.

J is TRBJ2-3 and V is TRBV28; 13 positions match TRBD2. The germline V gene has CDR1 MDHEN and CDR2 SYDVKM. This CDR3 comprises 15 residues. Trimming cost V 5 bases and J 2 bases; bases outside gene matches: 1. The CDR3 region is CASSGTSGDTDTQYF. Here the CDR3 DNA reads TGTGCCAGCAGTGGGACTAGCGGGGACACAGATACGCAGTATTTT.

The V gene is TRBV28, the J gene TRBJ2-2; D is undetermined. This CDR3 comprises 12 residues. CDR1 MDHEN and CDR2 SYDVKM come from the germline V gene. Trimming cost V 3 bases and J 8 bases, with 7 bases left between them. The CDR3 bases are TGTGCCAGCAGTTTCAACGTGGGGGAGCTGTTTTTT. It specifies CASSFNVGELFF.

CDR3 nucleotide sequence: TGTGCCAGCATAGCGGGGAATGAGCAGTTCTTC. This codes for CASIAGNEQFF. This chain joins TRBV28 and TRBJ2-1; 8 bases fit TRBD2. This CDR3 is 11 amino acids long. V was pared by 7 bases and J by 7 bases, with 0 bases of the junction left unmatched. In germline, CDR1 is MDHEN, CDR2 SYDVKM.

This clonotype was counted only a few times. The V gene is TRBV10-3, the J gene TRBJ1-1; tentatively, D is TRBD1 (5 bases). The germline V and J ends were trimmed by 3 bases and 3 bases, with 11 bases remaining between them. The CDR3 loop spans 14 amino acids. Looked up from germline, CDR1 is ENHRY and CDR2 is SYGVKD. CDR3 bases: TGTGCCATCAGTGATCAGGGTTTGCACACTGAAGCTTTCTTT. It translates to CAISDQGLHTEAFF.

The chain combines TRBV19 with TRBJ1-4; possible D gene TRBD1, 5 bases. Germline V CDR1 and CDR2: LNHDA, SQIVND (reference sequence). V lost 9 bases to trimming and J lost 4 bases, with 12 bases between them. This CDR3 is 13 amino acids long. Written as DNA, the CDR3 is TGTGCCAGCAGACAGCTTGATAATGAAAAACTGTTTTTT. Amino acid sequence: CASRQLDNEKLFF.

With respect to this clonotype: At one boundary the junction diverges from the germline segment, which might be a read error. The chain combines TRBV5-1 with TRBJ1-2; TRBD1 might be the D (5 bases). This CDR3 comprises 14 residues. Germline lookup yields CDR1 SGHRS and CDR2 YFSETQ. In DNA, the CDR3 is TGCGCCCGCAGCTTGGAGGGGCCGGACTATGGCTACACCTTC. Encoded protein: CARSLEGPDYGYTF.

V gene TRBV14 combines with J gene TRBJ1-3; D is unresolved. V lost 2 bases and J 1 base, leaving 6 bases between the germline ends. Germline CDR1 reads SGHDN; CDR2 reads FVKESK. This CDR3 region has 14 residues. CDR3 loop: CASSQRGSGNTIYF. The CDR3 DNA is TGTGCCAGCAGCCAACGGGGATCTGGAAACACCATATATTTT. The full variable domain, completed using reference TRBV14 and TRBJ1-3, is EAGVTQFPSHSVIEKGQTVTLRCDPISGHDNLYWYRRVMGKEIKFLLHFVKESKQDESGMPNNRFLAERTGGTYSTLKVQPAELEDSGVYFCASSQRGSGNTIYFGEGSWLTVV.

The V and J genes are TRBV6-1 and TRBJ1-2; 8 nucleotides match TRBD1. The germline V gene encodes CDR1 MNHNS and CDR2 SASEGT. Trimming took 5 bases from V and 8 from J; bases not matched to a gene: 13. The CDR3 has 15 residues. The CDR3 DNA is TGTGCCAGCAGTCTAAGGGCAGGACAGGGATGGGGCTACACCTTC. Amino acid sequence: CASSLRAGQGWGYTF.